This TCR beta chain was found in a study of CDR3 diversity in severe acne. TCRdb ran MiXCR on the PCR reads and lists one entry per CDR3 protein. The sample consists of more than 70,000 distinct CDR3 sequences, roughly half of them appearing once. There are 16 residues in the CDR3. V gave up 6 bases and J gave up 4 bases; unmatched junction bases: 5. Germline V CDR1 and CDR2: SGDLS, YYNGEE. Source material: blood. The J gene is TRBJ2-2, the V gene TRBV9; TRBD2 matches at 14 bases. The sequence came from a male donor in good health, serving as a control. The CDR3 DNA follows: TGTGCCAGCAACCCGGGACTAGCGGGAGTCACCGGGGAGCTGTTTTTT. The encoded protein is CASNPGLAGVTGELFF.